The 28 T cell receptor beta chains listed next were all sequenced from one sample in a study of cytomegalovirus exposure and HLA in healthy donors. 13 Jbeta primers and 60 Vbeta primers were used for the PCR. Sequenced by immunoSEQ multiplex PCR; TCRdb stores in-frame clones only, minus some. The repertoire holds approximately 91,000 clones, with 64% as singletons. Sequencing used PBMCs. These receptors all stem from a human donor in good health.

The chain couples TRBV7-8 to TRBJ1-5, with D perhaps TRBD1 (5 bases). V lost 4 bases and J lost 0, with 10 bases in between. Germline V gene data show CDR1 as SGHVS and CDR2 as FQNEAQ. CDR3 length equals 15 residues. The CDR3 DNA reads as TGTGCCAGCAGCTCCTGGGGGGATAGCAATCAGCCCCAGCATTTT. This sequence encodes CASSSWGDSNQPQHF.

This clone was seen more than once but under ten times. The chain carries TRBV4-2 and TRBJ2-7, with 10 bases aligning to TRBD1. This CDR3 has 15 residues. The germline CDR1 and CDR2 sequences are LGHNA and YNFKEQ. The ends lost 2 bases at V and 2 bases at J; junction bases unmatched: 3. The CDR3 region has the DNA TGTGCCAGCAGCCAATCCGGGACAGGGGCCTACGAGCAGTACTTC. This sequence encodes CASSQSGTGAYEQYF.

This rearrangement joins TRBV5-1 to TRBJ2-7; the D gene is possibly TRBD2 (5 bases). V was clipped by 3 bases and J by 6 bases, with 10 bases between them. Per the germline V gene, CDR1 is SGHRS and CDR2 is YFSETQ. The CDR3 spans 12 residues. The CDR3 spells CASSSLGGEQYF. The CDR3 DNA reads TGCGCCAGCAGCTCTCTAGGAGGCGAGCAGTACTTC.

The chain links TRBV6-5 to TRBJ2-3; D is undetermined. The length of the CDR3 is 14 residues. The V gene's germline CDR1 is MNHEY and CDR2 SVGAGI. V dropped 6 bases and J dropped 0 bases, with 10 bases sitting between them. The CDR3 spells CASSGKDSTDTQYF. In nucleotides, the CDR3 is TGTGCCAGCAGCGGTAAAGATAGCACAGATACGCAGTATTTT.

The rearrangement links TRBV5-1 to TRBJ1-1; D remains unclear. The CDR3 is 14 residues long. Looked up from germline, CDR1 is SGHRS and CDR2 is YFSETQ. V was cut by 0 bases and J by 3 bases, with 9 bases left in between. The CDR3 reads CASSLESLDTEAFF. The DNA of the CDR3 is TGCGCCAGCAGCTTGGAGAGTTTGGACACTGAAGCTTTCTTT.

Here the CDR3 DNA reads TGTGCCAGCAGCTTAGGGCTAGCCCCCGAGCAGTACTTC. It codes for CASSLGLAPEQYF. The chain recombines TRBV11-2 with TRBJ2-7, with D perhaps TRBD2 (5 bases). The CDR3 runs 13 residues. With 1 base removed from V and 6 bases from J, the gap between germline ends came to 10 bases. Germline CDR1 reads SGHAT; CDR2 reads FQNNGV. The whole variable domain, remainder taken from reference TRBV11-2 and TRBJ2-7, is EAGVAQSPRYKIIEKRQSVAFWCNPISGHATLYWYQQILGQGPKLLIQFQNNGVVDDSQLPKDRFSAERLKGVDSTLKIQPAKLEDSAVYLCASSLGLAPEQYFGPGTRLTVT.

This chain uses TRBV11-3 with TRBJ2-2; possibly TRBD2 for D (5 bases). V lost 5 bases, J lost 2 bases, and 15 bases lay in between. Germline CDR1 SGHNT, CDR2 YENEEA. The CDR3 sequence is 16 residues long. CDR3 protein: CASSPREGYNTGELFF. The CDR3 region has the DNA TGTGCCAGCAGCCCCCGCGAGGGATATAACACCGGGGAGCTGTTTTTT.

The chain carries TRBV27 and TRBJ2-1, with TRBD2 matching over 15 bases. J gave up 11 bases and V 7 bases, and 6 bases lay outside the gene matches. Germline V lookup: CDR1 MNHEY, CDR2 SMNVEV (reference sequence). The CDR3 sequence is 14 residues long. The CDR3 here is CASKWTSGGDQQFF. The DNA of the CDR3 is TGTGCCAGCAAATGGACTAGCGGGGGGGATCAGCAGTTCTTC.

The chain recombines TRBV19 with TRBJ1-5; a possible D gene is TRBD1 (6 bases). With 3 bases removed from V and 3 bases from J, the gap between germline ends came to 12 bases. The CDR3 has 15 residues. Germline CDR1 is LNHDA and CDR2 is SQIVND (reference sequence). The CDR3 DNA follows: TGTGCCAGTAGTATTTCGACAGGAATCAATCAGCCCCAGCATTTT. Protein product: CASSISTGINQPQHF.

This clone is a singleton in its sample. The CDR3 spells CASSQQQTRGGYEQFF. DNA for the CDR3: TGTGCCAGCAGCCAACAACAGACGCGGGGCGGCTATGAGCAGTTCTTC. V and J are TRBV7-2 and TRBJ2-1; TRBD2 might be the D (6 bases). The CDR3 covers 16 residues. V lost 5 bases and J 8 bases, leaving 22 bases between the germline ends. Germline assignment: CDR1 SGHTA and CDR2 FQGNSA.

This clone was seen more than once but under ten times. V gene TRBV7-6 combines with J gene TRBJ1-1; 7 bases align to TRBD1. There are 15 residues in the CDR3. V dropped 5 bases and J dropped 0; count of bases not matched to a gene: 6. CDR1 and CDR2 from the germline V gene are SGHVS and FNYEAQ. The CDR3 bases are TGTGCCAGCAGCCCCCGGGACAGTATGAACACTGAAGCTTTCTTT. Translated: CASSPRDSMNTEAFF.

The rearrangement joins TRBV5-5 to TRBJ1-6; tentative D call: TRBD1 (6 bases). Deletions cut 0 bases from V and 6 bases from J, with 7 bases between. Looked up from germline, CDR1 is SGHKS and CDR2 is YYEKEE (reference sequence). CDR3 length: 14 residues. The CDR3 DNA follows: TGTGCCAGCAGCTTGGGAGGGGGTAATTCACCCCTCCACTTT. Protein product: CASSLGGGNSPLHF. The whole variable domain, remainder taken from reference TRBV5-5 and TRBJ1-6, is DAGVTQSPTHLIKTRGQQVTLRCSPISGHKSVSWYQQVLGQGPQFIFQYYEKEERGRGNFPDRFSARQFPNYSSELNVNALLLGDSALYLCASSLGGGNSPLHFGNGTRLTVT.

The chain combines TRBV7-3 with TRBJ2-7; TRBD1 is a possible D gene (7 bases). CDR1 is SGHTA and CDR2 is FQGTGA in the germline V gene. The CDR3 loop spans 13 amino acids. V shed 5 bases and J shed 6 bases, with 14 bases lying between them. CDR3 in amino acids: CASSLEGAGEQYF. CDR3 bases: TGTGCCAGCAGCCTGGAGGGGGCGGGCGAGCAGTACTTC.

This rearrangement joins TRBV9 to TRBJ2-3; maybe TRBD2 (5 bases). Looked up from germline, CDR1 is SGDLS and CDR2 is YYNGEE. CDR3 length: 13 residues. Trimming removed 3 bases at V and 4 bases at J, with 9 bases between. The CDR3 protein is CASSGGLSDTQYF. CDR3 coding DNA: TGTGCCAGCAGCGGAGGGCTCTCAGATACGCAGTATTTT. The entire variable domain, with the rest obtained from reference TRBV9 and TRBJ2-3, is as follows: DSGVTQTPKHLITATGQRVTLRCSPRSGDLSVYWYQQSLDQGLQFLIQYYNGEERAKGNILERFSAQQFPDLHSELNLSSLELGDSALYFCASSGGLSDTQYFGPGTRLTVL.

The chain recombines TRBV6-1 with TRBJ2-7; D is perhaps TRBD1 (6 bases). Trimming pared 4 bases from V and 3 bases from J, leaving 16 bases between. Germline lookup yields CDR1 MNHNS and CDR2 SASEGT. This CDR3 is built from 15 residues. The CDR3 reads CASSGLTGTNYEQYF. CDR3 bases: TGTGCCAGCAGTGGGCTAACCGGGACAAACTACGAGCAGTACTTC.

CDR3: CASSLGGDNYGYTF. CDR3 DNA: TGTGCCAGCAGCTTAGGGGGGGATAACTATGGCTACACCTTC. The chain employs TRBV5-4 and TRBJ1-2, with a tentative D call TRBD1 (6 bases). The V end lost 2 bases, the J end lost 1 base, and 9 bases lay between the germline ends. The CDR3 is 14 amino acids. CDR1 is SGHNT, CDR2 YYREEE, per germline (reference sequence).

The V and J genes are TRBV9 and TRBJ1-6; 7 bases are a match to TRBD1. V shed 3 bases, J shed 6 bases, and the junction held 3 bases outside the gene matches. Germline-derived CDR1 and CDR2 are SGDLS and YYNGEE. CDR3 size: 14 residues. Here the CDR3 DNA reads TGTGCCAGCAGCGAGGGACAGCTTAATTCACCCCTCCACTTT. It specifies CASSEGQLNSPLHF.

This chain joins TRBV7-3 and TRBJ2-2; TRBD1 is a possible D gene (7 bases). Germline V gene data show CDR1 as SGHTA and CDR2 as FQGTGA. V was shortened by 2 bases and J by 2 bases, with 12 bases between the two germline ends. This CDR3 has 16 amino acids. CDR3 sequence (DNA): TGTGCCAGCAGCTTAGGAGGGGGCTTCAACACCGGGGAGCTGTTTTTT. It translates to CASSLGGGFNTGELFF.

The chain combines TRBV5-1 with TRBJ1-2, with 7 bases fitting TRBD1. The CDR3 has 14 amino acids. Germline V lookup: CDR1 SGHRS, CDR2 YFSETQ. The junction had 2 bases not matched to a gene; V was cut back by 0 bases and J by 3 bases. The CDR3 loop reads CASSLVGQDYGYTF. The CDR3 nucleotides read TGCGCCAGCAGCTTGGTTGGACAGGACTATGGCTACACCTTC.

This clone turned up a few times. This chain links TRBV4-3 with TRBJ1-1; D may be TRBD1 (5 bases). Germline V gives CDR1 LGHNA, CDR2 YSLEER. This CDR3 is built from 15 residues. V was cut by 1 base and J by 3 bases, with 12 bases left in between. CDR3 sequence: CASSQVPRGDTEAFF. CDR3 sequence (DNA): TGCGCCAGCAGCCAAGTACCCCGGGGGGACACTGAAGCTTTCTTT.

The chain employs TRBV6-6 and TRBJ2-5; 7 bases are shared with TRBD1. The CDR3 extends over 16 amino acids. Germline CDR1 is MNHNY and CDR2 is SVGAGI (reference sequence). J was trimmed by 1 base and V by 5 bases; bases with no gene match: 10. The CDR3 nucleotides read TGTGCCAGCAGTCAATTCAACAGGGGCTTCCAAGAGACCCAGTACTTC. Translating gives CASSQFNRGFQETQYF.

This chain joins TRBV4-2 and TRBJ2-3; possible D gene TRBD2, 7 bases. Germline V gene lookup returns CDR1 LGHNA and CDR2 YNFKEQ. The CDR3 is 16 amino acids. Between the trimmed V and J ends, which lost 4 bases and 3 bases, there was a span of 17 bases. The CDR3 bases are TGTGCCAGCAGCCTCAAAGGCGGGGGCGGTACAGATACGCAGTATTTT. The encoded protein is CASSLKGGGGTDTQYF.

This chain connects TRBV5-1 to TRBJ1-1; D might be TRBD1 (5 bases). Trimming left V 2 bases short and J 5 bases short, with 19 bases between. Per germline, CDR1 SGHRS and CDR2 YFSETQ. The CDR3 extends over 16 amino acids. CDR3 in amino acids: CASSFGQGGVGTEAFF. The CDR3 DNA reads TGCGCCAGCAGCTTTGGGCAGGGAGGTGTCGGGACTGAAGCTTTCTTT.

The rearrangement joins TRBV6-5 to TRBJ1-5, with D unclear. The CDR3 is 15 residues long. V lost 5 bases to trimming and J lost 2 bases, with 13 bases between them. Germline CDR1 is MNHEY and CDR2 is SVGAGI. The DNA of the CDR3 is TGTGCCAGCAGTCCCTCGGTGTTTGGCAATCAGCCCCAGCATTTT. The encoded protein is CASSPSVFGNQPQHF.

In regard to this clone: Relative to the germline gene, one junction end is altered; a read error may explain this. Other DNA sequences from this sample encode an identical CDR3 as well. This chain joins TRBV7-9 and TRBJ1-2, with D perhaps TRBD1 (6 bases). Germline V gives CDR1 SEHNR, CDR2 FQNEAQ (reference sequence). The CDR3 consists of 14 residues. The CDR3 loop is CASSLYGGPDGYTF. CDR3 nucleotide sequence: TGCGCCAGCAGCTTATACGGGGGGCCGGATGGCTACACCTTC.

J is TRBJ1-1 and V is TRBV11-3; no firm D call. Germline V gene lookup returns CDR1 SGHNT and CDR2 YENEEA. V lost 0 bases, J lost 11 bases, and 13 bases lay in between. CDR3 length: 13 residues. CDR3 amino acids: CASSLDRGRGAFF. Here the CDR3 DNA reads TGTGCCAGCAGCTTAGACCGTGGGAGAGGGGCTTTCTTT. The full variable domain, its missing parts supplied by reference TRBV11-3 and TRBJ1-1, is EAGVVQSPRYKIIEKKQPVAFWCNPISGHNTLYWYLQNLGQGPELLIRYENEEAVDDSQLPKDRFSAERLKGVDSTLKIQPAELGDSAVYLCASSLDRGRGAFFGQGTRLTVV.

The chain employs TRBV29-1 and TRBJ1-3, with 12 nucleotides matching TRBD1. From germline, CDR1 is SQVTM and CDR2 ANQGSEA. This CDR3 is built from 17 residues. The ends lost 1 base at V and 5 bases at J; junction bases unmatched: 9. Here the CDR3 DNA reads TGCAGCGTTGAAGTTATATGGGACAGGGGGCTTAGAAACACCATATATTTT. Translation: CSVEVIWDRGLRNTIYF.

This clone was found once. The junction differs from germline at one of its ends, possibly a read error. The V and J genes are TRBV7-3 and TRBJ1-2; tentative D call: TRBD1 (5 bases). CDR1 SGHTA and CDR2 FQGTGA come from the germline V gene. The length of the CDR3 is 14 residues. The CDR3 region has the DNA TGTGCCAGCAGCTTCGACGGGGGGGTCTTAGGGCTTAGCTTC. This sequence encodes CASSFDGGVLGLSF.